A selection of T cell receptor beta chains follows, all from one sample in a study of T-cell memory formation after mild COVID-19. A single record per CDR3 protein comes from TCRdb applying MiXCR to the 5' RACE reads. The repertoire holds under 600,000 distinct CDR3 sequences, with about 20% as singletons. The sample taken for sequencing was PBMCs or a T cell subset sorted from them (not recorded which). These receptors all come from an adult woman who had mild COVID-19 (a few samples of this study predate the infection). Cell type and time point are not known. Each CDR3 is given with its conserved first and last residue. The D gene is left open where the match is weak. Clone size is given for some rows only: seen once, a few or many times, or a class if the clone is expanded.

CDR3,DNA,J,size,D,V
CASSYAGRASYNEQFF,TGTGCCAGCAGTTACGCCGGGAGGGCCTCCTACAATGAGCAGTTCTTC,TRBJ2-1,few,TRBD2,TRBV6-5
CASSWPGGGKNYGYTF,TGTGCCAGCAGCTGGCCGGGCGGGGGTAAAAACTATGGCTACACCTTC,TRBJ1-2,-,-,TRBV5-6
CASSFPGRAFF,TGTGCCAGCAGCTTTCCGGGACGCGCTTTCTTT,TRBJ1-1,-,-,TRBV5-5
CASSLARGGPYGYTF,TGTGCCAGCAGTTTAGCCCGGGGCGGACCCTATGGCTACACCTTC,TRBJ1-2,few,-,TRBV27
CASSLGGRARRQETQYF,TGTGCCAGCAGCTTAGGCGGGAGGGCCCGGCGGCAAGAGACCCAGTACTTC,TRBJ2-5,-,TRBD2,TRBV5-6
CASSPGDNLNEQFF,TGTGCCAGCAGCCCGGGAGATAACTTAAATGAGCAGTTCTTC,TRBJ2-1,few,-,TRBV3-1
CASSVGGLGGYEQYF,TGTGCCAGCAGTGTAGGCGGTCTGGGGGGCTACGAGCAGTACTTC,TRBJ2-7,few,-,TRBV11-2
CAIPVWQAPTNTGELFF,TGTGCCATACCGGTGTGGCAGGCACCCACGAACACCGGGGAGCTGTTTTTT,TRBJ2-2,many,-,TRBV7-9
CASSLRATGTEAFF,TGTGCCAGCAGCTTAAGGGCTACCGGGACAGAAGCTTTCTTT,TRBJ1-1,few,-,TRBV7-9
CASSSRETNEKLFF,TGTGCCAGCAGCTCCAGGGAGACTAATGAAAAACTGTTTTTT,TRBJ1-4,few,-,TRBV7-8
CASSVGGVGNVEQFF,TGTGCCAGCAGCGTAGGGGGCGTTGGAAACGTTGAGCAGTTCTTC,TRBJ2-1,-,-,TRBV9
CAWSVGNQPQHF,TGTGCCTGGAGTGTAGGGAATCAGCCCCAGCATTTT,TRBJ1-5,-,-,TRBV30
CASSQAGTGEQYF,TGTGCCAGCAGCCAAGCAGGGACTGGGGAGCAGTACTTC,TRBJ2-7,few,-,TRBV4-2
CASSMTGHNTEAFF,TGTGCCAGTAGTATGACAGGTCATAACACTGAAGCTTTCTTT,TRBJ1-1,few,-,TRBV19
CASSWDMNTEAFF,TGTGCCAGCAGTTGGGACATGAACACTGAAGCTTTCTTT,TRBJ1-1,many,-,TRBV6-5
CSVRDPRGISEAFF,TGCAGCGTTAGGGACCCTCGAGGGATTTCTGAAGCTTTCTTT,TRBJ1-1,-,-,TRBV29-1
CASRGPGDGYTF,TGTGCCAGCAGAGGACCAGGCGACGGCTACACCTTC,TRBJ1-2,few,-,TRBV27
CATSAVGTGLDNEQFF,TGTGCCACCAGTGCCGTCGGGACAGGCCTAGACAATGAGCAGTTCTTC,TRBJ2-1,few,TRBD1,TRBV24-1
CASSLGLAGGTDEQFF,TGTGCCAGCAGCTTGGGGCTAGCGGGAGGTACGGATGAGCAGTTCTTC,TRBJ2-1,few,TRBD2,TRBV5-6
CASSGPGTDNTGELFF,TGTGCCAGCAGCGGCCCCGGGACAGATAACACCGGGGAGCTGTTTTTT,TRBJ2-2,-,TRBD1,TRBV7-9
CASSPQIGTDTQYF,TGTGCCAGCAGCCCTCAAATCGGCACAGATACGCAGTATTTT,TRBJ2-3,-,-,TRBV9
CASSHRPGLTTDTQYF,TGTGCCAGCAGTCATAGGCCGGGACTTACCACAGATACGCAGTATTTT,TRBJ2-3,few,-,TRBV27
CASSQDWTSGAREQYF,TGCGCCAGCAGCCAAGATTGGACTAGCGGGGCGAGGGAGCAGTACTTC,TRBJ2-7,-,TRBD2,TRBV4-1
CASGARVDYGYTF,TGTGCCAGCGGAGCCAGGGTTGACTATGGCTACACCTTC,TRBJ1-2,few,-,TRBV6-6
CASSPAGTGGTEAFF,TGTGCCAGCTCACCGGCCGGGACAGGGGGCACTGAAGCTTTCTTT,TRBJ1-1,-,TRBD1,TRBV18
CASINSAGYTF,TGTGCCAGCATCAATAGTGCCGGCTACACCTTC,TRBJ1-2,-,-,TRBV6-5
CASSLNVNTDTQYF,TGTGCCAGCAGCTTAAATGTGAACACAGATACGCAGTATTTT,TRBJ2-3,few,-,TRBV13
CASSVVPGDLYEQYF,TGTGCCAGCAGCGTAGTGCCAGGGGACCTCTACGAGCAGTACTTC,TRBJ2-7,few,-,TRBV9
CASSSRLNRVRKGNEQFF,TGTGCCAGCAGCTCGCGTTTAAACAGGGTCCGGAAGGGCAATGAGCAGTTCTTC,TRBJ2-1,few,-,TRBV7-6
CSAPFPDTQYF,TGCAGTGCACCGTTCCCAGATACGCAGTATTTT,TRBJ2-3,-,-,TRBV20-1
CSAREGTGRWYGYTF,TGCAGTGCTAGAGAGGGGACAGGGAGGTGGTATGGCTACACCTTC,TRBJ1-2,-,TRBD1,TRBV20-1
CASSFAAGSGGNEQFF,TGTGCCAGCAGCTTTGCGGCGGGCTCGGGAGGGAATGAGCAGTTCTTC,TRBJ2-1,-,TRBD2,TRBV7-9
CASSALMVLGAPSEKLFF,TGTGCCAGCAGCGCTCTAATGGTGTTGGGGGCTCCAAGCGAAAAACTGTTTTTT,TRBJ1-4,few,-,TRBV7-2
CASSQDSGSSYNEQFF,TGTGCCAGCAGCCAAGATTCCGGGAGCTCCTACAATGAGCAGTTCTTC,TRBJ2-1,few,-,TRBV3-1
CASRVLDRGETQYF,TGCGCCAGCAGAGTCTTGGACAGGGGAGAGACCCAGTACTTC,TRBJ2-5,-,TRBD1,TRBV5-1
CATSDLLKGQGANTGELFF,TGTGCCACCAGTGATTTGCTTAAGGGACAGGGGGCGAACACCGGGGAGCTGTTTTTT,TRBJ2-2,few,TRBD1,TRBV24-1
CASSLRPPGLAIGTDTQYF,TGTGCCAGCAGCTTAAGGCCTCCGGGACTAGCGATTGGCACAGATACGCAGTATTTT,TRBJ2-3,-,TRBD2,TRBV7-3
CASRPTGNTEAFF,TGCGCCAGCAGGCCCACAGGCAACACTGAAGCTTTCTTT,TRBJ1-1,few,-,TRBV12-3/TRBV12-4
CASSFNQETQYF,TGCGCCAGCAGCTTTAACCAAGAGACCCAGTACTTC,TRBJ2-5,few,-,TRBV5-1
CATSRDRSTPYGYTF,TGTGCCACCAGCAGAGATAGGAGTACACCCTATGGCTACACCTTC,TRBJ1-2,-,-,TRBV15
CASSLDRGNTIYF,TGTGCCAGCAGCCTGGACAGGGGGAACACCATATATTTT,TRBJ1-3,many,TRBD1,TRBV12-3/TRBV12-4
CASRPAGGSSTDTQYF,TGCGCCAGCAGGCCCGCAGGAGGGAGTAGCACAGATACGCAGTATTTT,TRBJ2-3,many,-,TRBV5-1
CASLPAGSGRNIQYF,TGTGCCAGCCTCCCAGCAGGGTCCGGGAGGAACATTCAGTACTTC,TRBJ2-4,-,TRBD2,TRBV6-1
CASSLYRGLLSYEQYF,TGTGCCAGCAGCTTATACAGGGGCCTCCTCTCCTACGAGCAGTACTTC,TRBJ2-7,few,TRBD1,TRBV5-8
CASSLPTGLAGAGVPDTQYF,TGTGCCAGCAGTTTACCGACGGGACTAGCGGGGGCTGGGGTCCCAGATACGCAGTATTTT,TRBJ2-3,-,TRBD2,TRBV12-3/TRBV12-4
CASSPWDRGRDAFF,TGTGCCAGCAGTCCTTGGGACAGGGGGCGCGACGCTTTCTTT,TRBJ1-1,few,TRBD1,TRBV12-3/TRBV12-4
CSGTREVEKETQYF,TGCAGCGGGACGCGAGAGGTAGAAAAGGAGACCCAGTACTTC,TRBJ2-5,few,-,TRBV29-1
CATSDLEGPDTDTQYF,TGTGCCACCAGTGATTTGGAGGGTCCAGACACAGATACGCAGTATTTT,TRBJ2-3,-,-,TRBV24-1
CASSLEITTGKNQPQHF,TGTGCCAGCAGCTTAGAAATTACGACAGGGAAAAATCAGCCCCAGCATTTT,TRBJ1-5,-,TRBD1,TRBV7-9
CASSPIHGAYLDSYEQYF,TGCGCCAGCAGCCCTATCCACGGGGCTTACCTCGACTCCTACGAGCAGTACTTC,TRBJ2-7,few,-,TRBV5-1
CASSLPGADTQYF,TGTGCCAGCAGCTTGCCAGGGGCAGATACGCAGTATTTT,TRBJ2-3,few,-,TRBV5-6
CASKEGSSYNEQFF,TGTGCCAGTAAGGAGGGGAGCTCCTACAATGAGCAGTTCTTC,TRBJ2-1,-,-,TRBV19
CASTHSNTEAFF,TGTGCCAGCACCCACAGCAACACTGAAGCTTTCTTT,TRBJ1-1,-,-,TRBV25-1
CASSGVRGNTEAFF,TGTGCCAGCTCGGGGGTGCGGGGGAACACTGAAGCTTTCTTT,TRBJ1-1,few,-,TRBV18
CASSHDRQIPSYEQYF,TGCGCCAGCAGCCACGACCGACAAATTCCCTCCTACGAGCAGTACTTC,TRBJ2-7,-,-,TRBV5-1
CASSHSAEAFF,TGTGCCAGCAGCCACTCGGCAGAAGCTTTCTTT,TRBJ1-1,-,-,TRBV4-2